This TCR beta chain was found in a study of blood T cell repertoires in COVID-19. Turning to the study itself: The cDNA or gDNA used as material had been derived from T cells, B-cell-depleted T cells, or PBMCs.

CDR3 length: 19 residues. Clinical history reported by participants formed the basis on which cohorts were assigned. Per the study methods: Reference gene primers were amplified, and this amplification served to estimate nucleated cell counts. TCRdb's table, derived via immunoSEQ multiplex PCR, lists solely in-frame clones and lacks some. The DNA gave D and trimming, while V, J and clone size come from that table. The sample records 300,000 or so clones, 86% being singletons. The chain employs TRBV21-1 and TRBJ1-1; no DNA check was done on the table's D call, TRBD1. TRBV21-1 is a pseudogene locus. The sequence was obtained from a middle-aged woman with acute COVID-19. The specimen sequenced was PBMCs or T cells enriched from blood (not recorded which). The CDR3 sequence: CASNTPSGAAIHMNTEAFF. The CDR3 DNA sequence: TGTGCCAGCAACACCCCGAGTGGGGCCGCTATCCACATGAACACTGAAGCTTTCTTT.